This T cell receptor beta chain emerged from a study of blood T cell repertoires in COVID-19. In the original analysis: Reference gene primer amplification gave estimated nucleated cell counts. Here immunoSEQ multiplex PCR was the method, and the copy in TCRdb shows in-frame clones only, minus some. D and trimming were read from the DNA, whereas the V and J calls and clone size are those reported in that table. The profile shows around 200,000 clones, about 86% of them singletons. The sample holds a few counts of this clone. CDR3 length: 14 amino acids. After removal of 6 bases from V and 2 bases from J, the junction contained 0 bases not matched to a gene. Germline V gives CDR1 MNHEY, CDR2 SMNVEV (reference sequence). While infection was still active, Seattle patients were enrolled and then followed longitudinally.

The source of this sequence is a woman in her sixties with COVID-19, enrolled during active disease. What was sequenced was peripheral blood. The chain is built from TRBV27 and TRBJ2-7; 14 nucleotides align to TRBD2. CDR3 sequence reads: CASRGLAGAYEQYF. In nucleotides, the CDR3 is TGTGCCAGCAGGGGACTAGCGGGGGCCTACGAGCAGTACTTC.